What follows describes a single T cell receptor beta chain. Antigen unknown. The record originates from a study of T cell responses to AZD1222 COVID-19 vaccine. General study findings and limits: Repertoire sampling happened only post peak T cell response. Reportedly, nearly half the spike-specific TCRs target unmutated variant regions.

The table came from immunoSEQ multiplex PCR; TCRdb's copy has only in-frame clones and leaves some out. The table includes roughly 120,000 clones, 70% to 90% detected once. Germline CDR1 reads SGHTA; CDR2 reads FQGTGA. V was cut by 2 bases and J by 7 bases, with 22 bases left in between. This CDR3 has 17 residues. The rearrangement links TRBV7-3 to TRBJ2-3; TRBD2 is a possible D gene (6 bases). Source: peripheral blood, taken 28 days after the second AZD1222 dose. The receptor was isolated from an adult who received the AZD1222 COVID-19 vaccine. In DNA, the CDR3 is TGTGCCAGCAGCTTAGGTTCTGGCGGCGGGGAGGCGAATACGCAGTATTTT. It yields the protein CASSLGSGGGEANTQYF.